This T cell receptor beta chain was documented in a study of CD8 T cells in Susac syndrome. TCR beta sequences were obtained from blood CD8+ and CD4+ T cells. FACS enriched CD8+ TEMRA cells, while bulk CD8+ and CD4+ were negatively isolated. Random hexamers were used to reverse transcribe 0.5 to 1 ug of RNA. TCRdb itself ran the immunoSEQ multiplex PCR reads through MiXCR, one entry per CDR3 protein. The table lists hundreds of thousands of distinct CDR3 sequences, 75% to 90% of them singletons. CDR3 size: 13 residues. Germline CDR1 MGHRA, CDR2 YSYEKL. V was pared by 6 bases and J by 6 bases, with 14 bases between.

Source material: CD8+ T cells from PBMCs. The chain uses TRBV4-1 and TRBJ1-1; TRBD1 is a possible D gene (6 bases). The clonotype comes from a human donor with multiple sclerosis. CDR3 amino acids: CASRGAGVPEAFF. The CDR3 DNA reads as TGCGCCAGCAGGGGGGCGGGGGTACCTGAAGCTTTCTTT.